The 16 T cell receptor beta chains given below trace back to one sample, sequenced in a study of T cell repertoires in cytomegalovirus infection. For these TCRs, the target antigens are not known. MiXCR, applied by TCRdb to the reads, yields one record per CDR3 protein. Among fewer than 650,000 distinct CDR3 sequences, roughly 42% were seen once, and the ten largest hold around 46%. The source material was cultured PBMCs, sampled from culture after CMV antigen stimulation. Receptors were obtained from a human donor in good health (CMV status not recorded). Some clones in this sample may be carry-over from other donors' samples.

In this sample, this clonotype turned up once. This chain connects TRBV7-9 to TRBJ1-2; a weak D match, TRBD1 (5 bases). V dropped 5 bases and J dropped 5 bases, with 18 bases sitting between them. The CDR3 is made up of 15 amino acids. The germline CDR1 and CDR2 sequences are SEHNR and FQNEAQ (reference sequence). In DNA, the CDR3 is TGTGCCAGCAGCCCTAAGATTCCCGGGGCTTATGGCTACACCTTC. It specifies CASSPKIPGAYGYTF.

The V call is TRBV6-8, the J call TRBJ2-5; possible D gene TRBD1, 5 bases. The CDR3 has 12 residues. Germline V gives CDR1 MNHGY, CDR2 SAAAGT. V lost 6 bases and J lost 6, with 11 bases in between. The CDR3 loop reads CASSLKGKTQYF. DNA of the CDR3: TGTGCCAGCAGCCTAAAGGGGAAGACCCAGTACTTC.

This chain links TRBV5-1 with TRBJ1-1; no firm D call. V lost 4 bases, J lost 5 bases, and 21 bases lay in between. Germline V lookup: CDR1 SGHRS, CDR2 YFSETQ. The CDR3 length is 16 residues. CDR3 bases: TGCGCCAGCAGCCGCCACACGGGAGGGCAGAGGACTGAAGCTTTCTTT. Translation: CASSRHTGGQRTEAFF.

This chain connects TRBV12-3 or TRBV12-4 to TRBJ1-3, with 10 positions matching TRBD1. This CDR3 spans 17 amino acids. The ends lost 4 bases at V and 7 bases at J; junction bases unmatched: 13. CDR3 nucleotide sequence: TGTGCCAGCAGTTCATCACCGGACAGGGGGAAGGCCAACACCATATATTTT. It yields the protein CASSSSPDRGKANTIYF.

This chain connects TRBV19 to TRBJ2-5, with TRBD2 identical over 12 bases. Unmatched junction bases numbered 10, after V lost 6 bases and J lost 5 bases. Germline CDR1 reads LNHDA; CDR2 reads SQIVND (reference sequence). The CDR3 loop spans 16 amino acids. CDR3 sequence (DNA): TGTGCCAGTAGGGGGTTGACTAGCGGGAGTGGGGAGACCCAGTACTTC. Its protein product is CASRGLTSGSGETQYF.

This clonotype was recorded many times. The genes are TRBV7-2 and TRBJ2-1; D not certain. The germline V gene has CDR1 SGHTA and CDR2 FQGNSA. Trimming shortened V by 4 bases and J by 10 bases, and 14 bases separated the two germline ends. The CDR3 sequence is 13 residues long. The CDR3: CASSSVVHSEQFF. As DNA, the CDR3 is TGTGCCAGCAGCTCCGTGGTACACTCAGAGCAGTTCTTC.

Points on this clonotype: A much larger clone lies one base from this, so it may be a read error. J is TRBJ1-5 and V is TRBV7-2; D is unresolved. Germline V CDR1 and CDR2: SGHTA, FQGNSA. Trimming removed 1 base at V and 6 bases at J, with 10 bases between. CDR3 length: 14 amino acids. CDR3 bases: TGTGCCAGCAGCTTAGGGTCCTTCATTCAGCCCCAGCATTTT. It translates to CASSLGSFIQPQHF.

The chain carries TRBV6-5 and TRBJ1-5; 10 bases align to TRBD1. Looked up from germline, CDR1 is MNHEY and CDR2 is SVGAGI. CDR3 size: 17 residues. V gave up 5 bases and J gave up 6 bases; unmatched junction bases: 13. The DNA of the CDR3 is TGTGCCAGCAGTCCCGACAGGGGGCGAGAGATGGGTCAGCCCCAGCATTTT. It encodes CASSPDRGREMGQPQHF.

The genes are TRBV12-3 or TRBV12-4 and TRBJ1-2; D gene unclear. The V end was cut by 3 bases, the J end by 8 bases, with 13 bases between. The CDR3 has 13 residues. CDR3 residues: CASSFVSRGGYTF. The CDR3 DNA sequence: TGTGCCAGCAGTTTCGTGTCCCGAGGAGGCTACACCTTC.

The J gene is TRBJ2-7, the V gene TRBV5-5; TRBD1 might be the D (6 bases). This CDR3 contains 15 residues. Germline CDR1 reads SGHKS; CDR2 reads YYEKEE (reference sequence). V was clipped by 4 bases and J by 2 bases, with 16 bases between them. CDR3 bases: TGTGCCAGCAGCGTACTACCTCAGGGGACCTACGAGCAGTACTTC. It is translated as CASSVLPQGTYEQYF. Combining the CDR3 with reference TRBV5-5 and TRBJ2-7 gives the whole variable domain DAGVTQSPTHLIKTRGQQVTLRCSPISGHKSVSWYQQVLGQGPQFIFQYYEKEERGRGNFPDRFSARQFPNYSSELNVNALLLGDSALYLCASSVLPQGTYEQYFGPGTRLTVT.

The chain joins TRBV19 to TRBJ2-7; 7 nucleotides agree with TRBD2. The CDR3 contains 14 residues. Germline V lookup: CDR1 LNHDA, CDR2 SQIVND (reference sequence). The V and J ends lost 7 bases and 6 bases, in that order; junction bases with no gene match: 12. For the CDR3, the DNA is TGTGCCAGTACCCTGGGAGGGCCCAAAAGCGAGCAGTACTTC. Its protein product is CASTLGGPKSEQYF.

Only a few counts were recorded for this clonotype. This rearrangement joins TRBV7-8 to TRBJ2-5; 11 bases match TRBD2. The J segment lost 1 base and the V segment lost 5 bases, leaving 6 bases of the junction unmatched. Germline assignment: CDR1 SGHVS and CDR2 FQNEAQ. The CDR3 length is 16 residues. The CDR3 here is CASSVSGGVGQETQYF. In DNA, the CDR3 is TGTGCCAGCAGCGTTAGCGGGGGGGTGGGCCAAGAGACCCAGTACTTC.

This clonotype was picked up a small number of times. The chain carries TRBV7-2 and TRBJ2-1; D gene uncertain. Trimming removed 2 bases at V and 3 bases at J, with 2 bases between. Germline values: CDR1 SGHTA, CDR2 FQGNSA. This CDR3 contains 12 residues. This CDR3 is CASSLYYNEQFF. The CDR3 bases are TGTGCCAGCAGCTTATACTACAATGAGCAGTTCTTC.

The V gene is TRBV10-3, the J gene TRBJ2-3; 10 bases align to TRBD2. Losses at the gene ends were 8 bases for V and 2 bases for J; bases not matched to a gene: 7. Germline CDR1 is ENHRY and CDR2 is SYGVKD. CDR3 length: 15 amino acids. The CDR3 DNA reads TGTGCCATCGGGATAGCGGGGGGCGCCACAGATACGCAGTATTTT. Residues: CAIGIAGGATDTQYF.

This clonotype was detected only a few times. The chain carries TRBV7-8 and TRBJ1-4; no clear D gene. CDR1 is SGHVS and CDR2 is FQNEAQ in the germline V gene. V shed 5 bases and J shed 8 bases, with 15 bases lying between them. The CDR3 spans 14 residues. The CDR3: CASSTALIEEKLFF. In nucleotides, the CDR3 is TGTGCCAGCAGCACCGCCCTCATAGAGGAAAAACTGTTTTTT.

The chain carries TRBV6-2 or TRBV6-3 and TRBJ1-6; no definite D call. The CDR3 loop spans 12 amino acids. Trimming left V 7 bases short and J 6 bases short, with 7 bases between. Germline CDR1 reads MNHEY; CDR2 reads SVGEGT. CDR3 in DNA: TGTGCCAGCACCGACTCTAATTCACCCCTCCACTTT. This translates into CASTDSNSPLHF.